This TCR beta chain was observed in a study of T-cell memory formation after mild COVID-19 (dated by TCRdb to the early 2020s). Notes on the research overall: Most TCR sequence clusters were specific to one of the two donors. T-cell clones expanding and contracting after mild COVID-19 in a couple of donors were tracked by longitudinal TCRalpha and TCRbeta repertoire sequencing. Two young, previously healthy adult volunteers, one female and one male, were included in the cohort. General conclusions and limits of the study: Whether the second-wave clones peaking on day 37 were SARS-CoV-2 specific was not confirmed. From day 15 to 85, contracting clones showed balanced CD4/CD8 phenotypes, whereas a second wave of clones that expanded from day 15 to 37 leaned towards CD4+. Some responding clones were detected in pre-infection memory, which suggested that pre-existing cross-reactive memory T cells had joined the SARS-CoV-2 response. Contracting CD4+ clones were found mainly in CM and EM memory subsets, while CD8+ clones were enriched in EMRA. The study covered only a couple of mild cases, and larger cohorts including severe cases with pre-infection samples were considered necessary.

Ficoll-Paque density gradient centrifugation was the method used to isolate PBMCs. Concerning this clonotype: Its antigen remains unidentified. Qualities for individual bases were not recorded, and no much larger clone is one base off.

Sequenced using an Illumina NovaSeq 6000. TCRalpha and TCRbeta cDNA libraries were constructed by 5'RACE with constant-segment primers, with sample barcodes and unique molecular identifiers being introduced. Trizol reagent was used to extract RNA from every sample. The libraries were amplified in two PCR steps, and the second step added a second sample barcode and Illumina TruSeq adapters. Libraries were sequenced on an Illumina NovaSeq with 2 x 150 bp paired-end reads. Per the source publication's procedure: Demultiplexing of reads and collapsing into UMI-guided consensus sequences were performed with migec v1.2.7. Using mixcr v2.1.11, the UMI consensuses were aligned to TRA and TRB V and J templates and assembled into clonotypes. Expanded or contracted clonotypes were those called significant by both edgeR and NoisET, with noise models trained on biological replicates. edgeR calls used a false discovery rate-adjusted p below 0.01 and a log2 fold-change threshold of 1. As an exploratory analysis of dynamics, PCA with hierarchical clustering was applied to max-normalized trajectories of the 1000 most abundant clonotypes. Separately sequenced CD4+ and CD8+ repertoires were used to assign a CD4 or CD8 phenotype to each responding clone. The public reads were run again by TCRdb, first through fastp at Q25 and then through MiXCR, and only productive beta chains were kept. Every distinct CDR3 protein forms one entry, paired with its most common genes and DNA. Clone size and V and J calls follow TCRdb, not the original study. Within this sample are roughly 550,000 distinct CDR3 sequences, with about a fifth of them counted one time only. Around 13% of the sample rests with the top ten.

V loses 5 bases, J loses 0 bases, and the germline ends lie 14 bases apart. The CDR3 contains 16 residues, cysteine and phenylalanine counted. The only DNA kept is the CDR3, 48 bases in frame from the first base. Sequenced sample: PBMCs or a T cell subset sorted from them (not recorded which). The V and J genes are TRBV12-3 or TRBV12-4 and TRBJ1-3; D gene: possibly TRBD1, on 6 matching bases. This TCR came from an adult woman who had mild COVID-19 (a few samples of this study predate the infection). The sample titles of this study are shuffled in the database, so cell type and time point are left out; the donor was told from shared clones. In nucleotide form, the sequence is TGTGCCAGCAGTCCCTCAGGGGTCACCTCTGGAAACACCATATATTTT. Its protein reads: CASSPSGVTSGNTIYF.